The next 25 T cell receptor beta chains were all read from a single sample in a study of graft-versus-host responses after intestinal transplantation. The data were produced by immunoSEQ multiplex PCR, yet TCRdb's version contains in-frame clones alone and is incomplete. This sample has thousands of clones; about 83% occur once, and the top ten carry approximately 8.1%. Graft-derived tissue was subjected to processing to liberate intraepithelial and lamina propria lymphocytes. Sequences were derived from ileum tissue, sampled nearly 310 days after intestinal transplant. The receptors stem from a human patient who received an intestinal transplant, so some T cells may come from the graft donor.

The chain combines TRBV28 with TRBJ1-4; D possibly corresponds to TRBD1 (6 bases). Germline V gives CDR1 MDHEN, CDR2 SYDVKM. The CDR3 loop spans 15 amino acids. Trimming shortened V by 6 bases and J by 0 bases, and 11 bases separated the two germline ends. CDR3 loop: CASRRRTATNEKLFF. The DNA for the CDR3 is TGTGCCAGCAGACGTCGGACAGCAACTAATGAAAAACTGTTTTTT. The full variable domain, rest sourced from reference TRBV28 and TRBJ1-4, is DVKVTQSSRYLVKRTGEKVFLECVQDMDHENMFWYRQDPGLGLRLIYFSYDVKMKEKGDIPEGYSVSREKKERFSLILESASTNQTSMYLCASRRRTATNEKLFFGSGTQLSVL.

The genes are TRBV27 and TRBJ1-4; 8 bases fit TRBD1. The CDR3 extends over 13 amino acids. V gave up 2 bases and J gave up 7 bases; unmatched junction bases: 0. Germline lookup yields CDR1 MNHEY and CDR2 SMNVEV (reference sequence). CDR3 coding DNA: TGTGCCAGCAGTTTACAGGGGGCTGAAAAACTGTTTTTT. As protein: CASSLQGAEKLFF.

This clone occurred once. The rearrangement joins TRBV6-1 to TRBJ2-7; 10 positions match TRBD2. This CDR3 has 15 residues. With 1 base clipped from V and 1 base from J, the junction kept 1 base outside the gene matches. Germline CDR1 and CDR2: MNHNS and SASEGT. CDR3 nucleotides: TGTGCCAGCAGTGAAGAAGCGGGGGGGTCCTACGAGCAGTACTTC. Protein: CASSEEAGGSYEQYF.

As DNA, the CDR3 is TGTGCCAGCAGGGGTAGGGAAAGGAATGGCTACACCTTC. Its translation: CASRGRERNGYTF. The J gene is TRBJ1-2, the V gene TRBV6-6; the D is unclear. Trimming pared 6 bases from V and 6 bases from J, leaving 14 bases between. The CDR3 loop spans 13 amino acids. The germline CDR1 and CDR2 sequences are MNHNY and SVGAGI (reference sequence).

The chain employs TRBV27 and TRBJ1-2, with D possibly matching TRBD1 (6 bases). This CDR3 is built from 13 residues. Germline CDR1 reads MNHEY; CDR2 reads SMNVEV (reference sequence). Between the trimmed V and J ends, which lost 8 bases and 3 bases, there was a span of 13 bases. Written as DNA, the CDR3 is TGTGCCAGCGGAATCCAGGGGCACTATGGCTACACCTTC. Translating gives CASGIQGHYGYTF.

The chain employs TRBV2 and TRBJ2-1; D tentatively fits TRBD1 or TRBD2 (5 bases each). The CDR3 consists of 14 residues. Between the trimmed V and J ends, which lost 4 bases and 8 bases, there was a span of 15 bases. The V gene's germline CDR1 is SNHLY and CDR2 FYNNEI. Written as DNA, the CDR3 is TGTGCCAGCAGTGTTGGGGACCTAGTGCATGAGCAGTTCTTC. It is translated as CASSVGDLVHEQFF.

The chain links TRBV6-5 to TRBJ1-6; TRBD1 matches 7 bases. With V trimmed by 6 bases and J by 7 bases, 6 bases remained unmatched. The length of the CDR3 is 14 residues. CDR1 and CDR2 from the germline V gene are MNHEY and SVGAGI. CDR3 loop: CASRQGGSNSPLHF. In DNA form, the CDR3 reads TGTGCCAGCAGGCAAGGGGGCAGCAATTCACCCCTCCACTTT.

The chain combines TRBV2 with TRBJ2-3; D is perhaps TRBD2 (6 bases). The V gene lost 2 bases and the J gene lost 5 bases, with 11 bases spanning the gap. This CDR3 has 14 residues. In germline, CDR1 is SNHLY, CDR2 FYNNEI. The CDR3 loop reads CASSEREWGDTQYF. The DNA for the CDR3 is TGTGCCAGCAGTGAACGGGAGTGGGGAGATACGCAGTATTTT.

J is TRBJ2-5 and V is TRBV9; TRBD1 or TRBD2 may be the D gene (7 bases each). The length of the CDR3 is 15 residues. Trimming took 6 bases from V and 1 from J, leaving 16 bases between them. The V gene's germline CDR1 is SGDLS and CDR2 YYNGEE. CDR3: CASTPGGGLQETQYF. The CDR3 nucleotides are TGTGCCAGCACCCCAGGGGGGGGCCTCCAAGAGACCCAGTACTTC.

The chain is built from TRBV6-4 and TRBJ2-3; 10 bases map to TRBD2. There are 14 residues in the CDR3. Germline V gene sequence: CDR1 MRHNA, CDR2 SNTAGT. V dropped 4 bases and J dropped 4; count of bases not matched to a gene: 2. The CDR3: CASSASGSPDTQYF. For the CDR3, the DNA is TGTGCCAGCAGTGCTAGCGGGAGCCCAGATACGCAGTATTTT.

The genes are TRBV6-1 and TRBJ1-2; TRBD1 aligns across 9 bases. Per germline, CDR1 MNHNS and CDR2 SASEGT. V was clipped by 10 bases and J by 4 bases; unmatched bases: 10. This CDR3 comprises 14 residues. In DNA, the CDR3 is TGTGCCACCCACAGGGGGCTAGGGGGCTATGGCTACACCTTC. Translation gives CATHRGLGGYGYTF.

This chain joins TRBV11-1 and TRBJ2-4; weak D call: TRBD2 (6 bases). V shed 1 base and J shed 0 bases, with 16 bases lying between them. The CDR3 totals 18 residues. Germline CDR1 SGHAT, CDR2 FQDESV (reference sequence). The CDR3 here is CASSLGGRIPLAKNIQYF. CDR3 bases: TGTGCCAGCAGCTTAGGAGGGAGGATACCCCTAGCCAAAAACATTCAGTACTTC.

The chain recombines TRBV11-1 with TRBJ2-7, with D possibly being TRBD1 (6 bases). The CDR3 is 12 amino acids. V lost 2 bases and J 4 bases, leaving 6 bases between the germline ends. Germline CDR1 SGHAT, CDR2 FQDESV (reference sequence). The CDR3 DNA is TGTGCCAGCAGCTTACAGGGGTACGAGCAGTACTTC. Amino acid sequence: CASSLQGYEQYF. The full variable domain, rest sourced from reference TRBV11-1 and TRBJ2-7, is EAEVAQSPRYKITEKSQAVAFWCDPISGHATLYWYRQILGQGPELLVQFQDESVVDDSQLPKDRFSAERLKGVDSTLKIQPAELGDSAMYLCASSLQGYEQYFGPGTRLTVT.

V and J are TRBV15 and TRBJ1-4; D possibly corresponds to TRBD1 (6 bases). This CDR3 contains 15 residues. Trimming stripped 2 bases from V and 8 bases from J, with 15 bases between. Germline CDR1 and CDR2: LNHNV and YYDKDF (reference sequence). CDR3 nucleotide sequence: TGTGCCACCAGCAGACCTCAGGGGTTACGGGAAAAACTGTTTTTT. Translation gives CATSRPQGLREKLFF.

As regards this clone: Other DNA sequences of this sample code for an identical CDR3. The chain employs TRBV4-2 and TRBJ2-1; TRBD2 agrees at 12 bases. Germline lookup yields CDR1 LGHNA and CDR2 YNFKEQ. The V gene end was trimmed by 0 bases and the J gene end by 4 bases; junction bases not matched to a gene: 1. This CDR3 region has 16 residues. This CDR3 reads CASSQDGTSGYNEQFF. The CDR3 DNA reads TGTGCCAGCAGCCAAGATGGGACTAGCGGGTACAATGAGCAGTTCTTC.

The chain couples TRBV27 to TRBJ2-5; no firm D call. Trimming shortened V by 4 bases and J by 0 bases, and 3 bases separated the two germline ends. Germline-derived CDR1 and CDR2 are MNHEY and SMNVEV (reference sequence). CDR3 length: 12 residues. CDR3 amino acids: CASSSNQETQYF. CDR3 sequence (DNA): TGTGCCAGCAGTTCTAACCAAGAGACCCAGTACTTC.

The rearrangement links TRBV6-1 to TRBJ2-2; 7 nucleotides align to TRBD2. This CDR3 has 15 amino acids. Per the germline V gene, CDR1 is MNHNS and CDR2 is SASEGT. The V and J ends lost 4 bases and 2 bases, in that order; junction bases with no gene match: 4. DNA for the CDR3: TGTGCCAGCAGTGGGACTAGGGCAAACACCGGGGAGCTGTTTTTT. Its translation: CASSGTRANTGELFF.

V is TRBV19 and J is TRBJ2-3, with a possible D match to TRBD1 (5 bases). This CDR3 contains 13 residues. Germline V CDR1 and CDR2: LNHDA, SQIVND (reference sequence). V lost 3 bases and J 1 base, leaving 5 bases between the germline ends. CDR3 amino acids: CASSMTGTDTQYF. The CDR3 DNA sequence: TGTGCCAGTAGTATGACAGGCACAGATACGCAGTATTTT.

The table lists this clone with a count of one. This sequence joins TRBV6-5 and TRBJ2-2; D call uncertain. In germline, CDR1 is MNHEY, CDR2 SVGAGI. The CDR3 has 15 residues. Trimming shortened V by 6 bases and J by 2 bases, and 13 bases separated the two germline ends. CDR3 coding DNA: TGTGCCAGCAGAAAAGATGGGGTCAACACCGGGGAGCTGTTTTTT. Its protein product is CASRKDGVNTGELFF.

This rearrangement joins TRBV5-3 to TRBJ2-7, with 10 bases fitting TRBD2. TRBV5-3 is noted as an ORF with a role that remains uncertain. The V segment lost 1 base and the J segment 2 bases; nucleotides outside the gene matches: 0. This CDR3 has 14 amino acids. As DNA, the CDR3 is TGTGCCAGAAGCTTGCTAGCGGGAGCCTACGAGCAGTACTTC. Protein: CARSLLAGAYEQYF.

This chain uses TRBV4-1 with TRBJ2-3; 8 positions match TRBD1. V gave up 4 bases and J gave up 3 bases; unmatched junction bases: 9. Germline CDR1 MGHRA, CDR2 YSYEKL. The CDR3 sequence is 16 residues long. Here the CDR3 reads CASSLRQGLGTDTQYF. The DNA of the CDR3 is TGCGCCAGCAGCCTCCGACAGGGGTTAGGGACAGATACGCAGTATTTT.

The chain is built from TRBV10-2 and TRBJ2-5; possibly TRBD1 for D (6 bases). This CDR3 spans 14 amino acids. V was cut by 8 bases and J by 3 bases, with 16 bases left in between. From germline, CDR1 is WSHSY and CDR2 SAAADI. The CDR3 nucleotides are TGCGCCAGCCGACAGGAAAATGTAAAAGAGACCCAGTACTTC. It specifies CASRQENVKETQYF.

The chain is built from TRBV7-9 and TRBJ1-5, with D tentatively TRBD1 (6 bases). The CDR3 length is 13 residues. V shed 2 bases and J shed 7 bases, with 9 bases lying between them. Germline CDR1 and CDR2: SEHNR and FQNEAQ (reference sequence). The CDR3 DNA sequence: TGTGCCAGCAGCTTATCAGGGGACCAGCCCCAGCATTTT. Amino acids: CASSLSGDQPQHF.

This clone appeared once. This chain connects TRBV2 to TRBJ2-3; 13 positions match TRBD2. The CDR3 totals 18 residues. The junction had 6 bases not matched to a gene; V was cut back by 3 bases and J by 0 bases. The V gene's germline CDR1 is SNHLY and CDR2 FYNNEI. Here the CDR3 DNA reads TGTGCCAGCAGTGATTTACTAGCGGGAGGGCCCAGCACAGATACGCAGTATTTT. Translated: CASSDLLAGGPSTDTQYF.

The rearrangement uses TRBV5-1 and TRBJ2-7, with TRBD2 as a possible D gene (5 bases). The CDR3 has 13 amino acids. Germline assignment: CDR1 SGHRS and CDR2 YFSETQ. V gave up 6 bases and J gave up 2 bases, with 12 bases separating them. This chain's CDR3 is CASIRTGTYEQYF. CDR3 nucleotide sequence: TGCGCCAGCATCCGGACTGGCACCTACGAGCAGTACTTC.